The rows below give T cell receptor beta chains drawn from one sample of a study of regulatory T cells in long-lasting Graves disease. TCRdb recomputed calls from the multiplex PCR reads with MiXCR, one row per CDR3 protein. Here the sample spans about 400,000 distinct CDR3 sequences, about 17% being singletons. This same sample was also part of a study on T cells in Graves' hyperthyroidism and ophthalmopathy.

The starting material was peripheral blood mononuclear cells (PBMCs), obtained at new diagnosis, from a patient treated with antithyroid drugs. The receptor set was obtained from a woman aged 18-35 years with Graves disease. Both conserved end residues are part of each CDR3. Each record gives: D gene, V gene, clone size, CDR3 length, J gene, CDR3 protein, CDR3 DNA. The D gene is left open where the match is weak. Size is stated for part of the rows, as once, few or many counts, or as a class when the clone is expanded.

NA,TRBV5-6,NA,13,TRBJ1-1,CASSAGSPTEAFF,TGTGCCAGCAGCGCGGGCTCCCCCACTGAAGCTTTCTTT
NA,TRBV2,many,13,TRBJ1-5,CASSASWDQPQHF,TGTGCCAGCAGTGCTTCGTGGGATCAGCCCCAGCATTTT
NA,TRBV10-3,many,10,TRBJ2-3,CATVADTQYF,TGTGCCACCGTTGCAGATACGCAGTATTTT
NA,TRBV9,few,15,TRBJ2-1,CASSVNNVHRNEQFF,TGTGCCAGCAGCGTAAATAACGTCCACAGGAATGAGCAGTTCTTC
NA,TRBV7-3,NA,13,TRBJ1-1,CASSFSKDTEAFF,TGTGCCAGCAGCTTTTCAAAAGACACTGAAGCTTTCTTT
TRBD2,TRBV6-5,NA,16,TRBJ2-2,CASSYLGGRDNGELFF,TGTGCCAGCAGTTACCTGGGCGGGAGGGACAACGGGGAGCTGTTTTTT
NA,TRBV29-1,many,13,TRBJ2-7,CSVAGQIPYEQYF,TGCAGCGTGGCTGGACAGATCCCCTACGAGCAGTACTTC
NA,TRBV20-1,many,13,TRBJ2-1,CSVRGGFDNEQFF,TGCAGTGTGAGGGGGGGATTCGACAATGAGCAGTTCTTC
NA,TRBV30,many,12,TRBJ2-7,CAWGGSKNQQYF,TGTGCCTGGGGAGGGTCCAAGAACCAGCAGTACTTC
TRBD2,TRBV5-1,many,15,TRBJ2-5,CASSSGLAGQETQYF,TGCGCCAGCAGCTCAGGACTAGCAGGCCAAGAGACCCAGTACTTC
NA,TRBV11-2,many,11,TRBJ2-7,CASSLGPMQYF,TGTGCCAGCAGCTTAGGACCTATGCAGTACTTC
NA,TRBV30,few,12,TRBJ1-4,CACSGGLEKLFF,TGTGCCTGTTCGGGGGGGTTAGAAAAACTGTTTTTT
NA,TRBV11-2,NA,14,TRBJ2-7,CASSLGIGQYEQYF,TGTGCCAGCAGCTTAGGGATTGGGCAGTACGAGCAGTACTTC
TRBD1,TRBV2,NA,13,TRBJ1-2,CASRDRGLDGYTF,TGTGCCAGCAGAGACAGGGGGCTTGATGGCTACACCTTC
NA,TRBV28,many,15,TRBJ2-3,CASSFSWSHTDTQYF,TGTGCCAGCAGTTTCTCATGGAGCCACACAGATACGCAGTATTTT
NA,TRBV12-3/TRBV12-4,many,11,TRBJ1-2,CASSRGDGYTF,TGTGCCAGCAGCCGAGGGGATGGCTACACCTTC
NA,TRBV20-1,NA,15,TRBJ2-3,CSARDPWRDTDTQYF,TGCAGTGCTAGAGATCCTTGGCGGGACACAGATACGCAGTATTTT
NA,TRBV6-1,many,15,TRBJ1-5,CASSDSGFPNQPQHF,TGTGCCAGCAGTGATTCCGGGTTCCCCAATCAGCCCCAGCATTTT